This T cell receptor beta chain was identified in a study of blood T cell repertoires in COVID-19. Study-level background: The analysed material was cDNA or gDNA that came from T cells, B-cell-depleted T cells, or PBMCs.

Patients at the Seattle site were enrolled during active infection and followed longitudinally. The protocol was immunoSEQ multiplex PCR, while the TCRdb copy is restricted to in-frame clones and leaves out a portion. Of 130,000 to 150,000 clones listed, roughly 88% are singletons. The clonotype comes from a woman in her sixties with COVID-19, enrolled during active disease. The sequenced sample was peripheral blood.

This CDR3 reads CASSRDRGLVTGELFF. DNA of the CDR3: TGTGCCAGCAGCCGGGACAGGGGGTTAGTCACCGGGGAGCTGTTTTTT. The V gene is TRBV11-3, the J gene TRBJ2-2; 11 bases line up with TRBD1. The V segment lost 5 bases and the J segment 4 bases; nucleotides outside the gene matches: 6. The CDR3 contains 16 residues. Germline V CDR1 and CDR2: SGHNT, YENEEA.